Following are 29 T cell receptor beta chains from one sample sequenced in a study of blood T cell repertoires in COVID-19. Sequencing used immunoSEQ multiplex PCR; TCRdb keeps in-frame clones, though not all of them. Of some 160,000 clones in the sample, approximately 90% were seen once. Sequencing was performed on peripheral blood. The receptors here all came from a woman in her sixties or seventies with COVID-19, enrolled during active disease.

The chain couples TRBV30 to TRBJ2-1; 11 nucleotides line up with TRBD2. Germline V gene sequence: CDR1 GTSNPN, CDR2 SVGIG (reference sequence). The CDR3 covers 15 residues. V dropped 2 bases and J dropped 3; count of bases not matched to a gene: 3. The CDR3 sequence is CAWSPGTSGYNEQFF. Written as DNA, the CDR3 is TGTGCCTGGAGTCCCGGGACTAGCGGCTACAATGAGCAGTTCTTC.

V gene TRBV7-8 combines with J gene TRBJ2-7; 7 bases agree with TRBD1. CDR3 length: 15 amino acids. The V gene's germline CDR1 is SGHVS and CDR2 FQNEAQ. V dropped 5 bases and J dropped 2; count of bases not matched to a gene: 9. CDR3 in amino acids: CASSKEGGRAYEQYF. CDR3 sequence (DNA): TGTGCCAGCAGCAAGGAAGGGGGCAGGGCCTACGAGCAGTACTTC.

The gene calls are TRBV2 and TRBJ2-7; TRBD1 matches at 7 bases. V shed 6 bases and J 2 bases; nucleotides not matched to a gene: 7. CDR1 and CDR2 (germline): SNHLY, FYNNEI. The CDR3 loop spans 14 amino acids. CDR3 sequence (DNA): TGTGCCAGCAGGGGGGACAGTAAAGCCTACGAGCAGTACTTC. Its protein is CASRGDSKAYEQYF.

This clone showed up just once. The chain joins TRBV7-9 to TRBJ1-5; 12 nucleotides line up with TRBD1. The V segment lost 5 bases and the J segment 5 bases; nucleotides outside the gene matches: 4. The CDR3 runs 15 residues. Germline loops: CDR1 SEHNR, CDR2 FQNEAQ (reference sequence). The CDR3 DNA reads as TGTGCCAGCAGCGAGGGGACAGGGGGCGATCAGCCCCAGCATTTT. Amino acid sequence: CASSEGTGGDQPQHF.

The J gene is TRBJ1-5, the V gene TRBV19; D perhaps matches TRBD1 (6 bases). V was clipped by 2 bases and J by 5 bases, with 16 bases between them. In germline, CDR1 is LNHDA, CDR2 SQIVND (reference sequence). This CDR3 has 16 residues. The CDR3 region is CASSILGRGGDQPQHF. In nucleotides, the CDR3 is TGTGCCAGTAGTATATTAGGCAGGGGCGGTGATCAGCCCCAGCATTTT. The variable domain in full, completed from reference TRBV19 and TRBJ1-5, reads DGGITQSPKYLFRKEGQNVTLSCEQNLNHDAMYWYRQDPGQGLRLIYYSQIVNDFQKGDIAEGYSVSREKKESFPLTVTSAQKNPTAFYLCASSILGRGGDQPQHFGDGTRLSIL.

J is TRBJ2-7 and V is TRBV6-5; TRBD1 matches at 9 bases. The CDR3 length is 15 residues. Trimming cost V 1 base and J 3 bases; bases outside gene matches: 4. CDR1 and CDR2 (germline): MNHEY, SVGAGI. CDR3 region: CASSYLDRGNYEQYF. In DNA, the CDR3 is TGTGCCAGCAGTTACTTGGACAGGGGTAACTACGAGCAGTACTTC.

The gene calls are TRBV11-2 and TRBJ2-1; D unresolved. The CDR3 consists of 13 residues. Germline lookup yields CDR1 SGHAT and CDR2 FQNNGV. Trimming took off 4 bases at V and 8 bases at J, with 12 bases between the two ends. DNA of the CDR3: TGTGCCAGCAGCTCGAGAGTTCTGGATGAGCAGTTCTTC. It codes for CASSSRVLDEQFF.

The chain carries TRBV16 and TRBJ1-2; TRBD1 agrees at 10 bases. This CDR3 has 14 amino acids. The junction had 4 bases not matched to a gene; V was cut back by 1 base and J by 8 bases. Germline values: CDR1 KGHSY, CDR2 FQNENV. The CDR3 DNA reads TGTGCCAGCAGCCAATACGGGACAGGGGAGGGCTACACCTTC. Translating it yields CASSQYGTGEGYTF.

The chain employs TRBV24-1 and TRBJ2-5; weak D call: TRBD1 (5 bases). This CDR3 is 15 amino acids long. Trimming shortened V by 3 bases and J by 5 bases, and 15 bases separated the two germline ends. From germline, CDR1 is KGHDR and CDR2 SFDVKD. The CDR3 coding sequence is TGTGCCACCAGTGATCCGTCAGGGCGGTGGGAGACCCAGTACTTC. Encoded protein: CATSDPSGRWETQYF.

The CDR3 DNA reads TGCGCCAGCAGCACCGAAGCAGGGGCTGGAAACACCATATATTTT. Its protein product is CASSTEAGAGNTIYF. The chain links TRBV5-1 to TRBJ1-3; D is perhaps TRBD1 (6 bases). CDR3 size: 15 residues. V was pared by 4 bases and J by 2 bases, with 13 bases between. Germline V gene sequence: CDR1 SGHRS, CDR2 YFSETQ. The full variable domain, in which reference TRBV5-1 and TRBJ1-3 provide the parts outside the CDR3, is KAGVTQTPRYLIKTRGQQVTLSCSPISGHRSVSWYQQTPGQGLQFLFEYFSETQRNKGNFPGRFSGRQFSNSRSEMNVSTLELGDSALYLCASSTEAGAGNTIYFGEGSWLTVV.

The chain couples TRBV28 to TRBJ1-3; 7 positions agree with TRBD1. Germline CDR1 and CDR2: MDHEN and SYDVKM. V shed 6 bases and J 2 bases; nucleotides not matched to a gene: 7. This CDR3 has 15 amino acids. CDR3 region: CASSQAGGPGNTIYF. In DNA form, the CDR3 reads TGTGCCAGCAGCCAGGCAGGGGGGCCTGGAAACACCATATATTTT.

The table lists this clone with a count of one. This rearrangement joins TRBV27 to TRBJ2-7; a weak D match, TRBD1 (6 bases). This CDR3 has 14 amino acids. Between the trimmed V and J ends, which lost 9 bases and 4 bases, there was a span of 19 bases. Germline V gene sequence: CDR1 MNHEY, CDR2 SMNVEV (reference sequence). The CDR3 reads CASPAGQTIYEQYF. CDR3 nucleotide sequence: TGTGCCAGTCCCGCCGGACAGACGATTTACGAGCAGTACTTC.

V gene TRBV5-1 combines with J gene TRBJ2-1; 8 nucleotides align to TRBD1. The CDR3 is made up of 14 amino acids. The V segment lost 2 bases and the J segment 6 bases; nucleotides outside the gene matches: 4. CDR1 is SGHRS, CDR2 YFSETQ, per germline. DNA for the CDR3: TGCGCCAGCAGCTTTGCAGGGGGCTCCAATGAGCAGTTCTTC. Translating it yields CASSFAGGSNEQFF.

This clone was observed a single time. The V call is TRBV7-2, the J call TRBJ2-2; possible D gene TRBD2, 5 bases. Per the germline V gene, CDR1 is SGHTA and CDR2 is FQGNSA. Deletions cut 5 bases from V and 7 bases from J, with 14 bases between. The CDR3 extends over 14 amino acids. The CDR3 DNA follows: TGTGCCAGCAGCCCCGGCCCGGGAAGCGGGGAGCTGTTTTTT. Encoded protein: CASSPGPGSGELFF.

The V gene is TRBV11-2, the J gene TRBJ2-7; a possible D gene is TRBD1 (6 bases). V was trimmed by 3 bases and J by 5 bases, leaving 20 bases between them. This CDR3 is built from 16 residues. CDR1 is SGHAT and CDR2 is FQNNGV in the germline V gene. In nucleotides, the CDR3 is TGTGCCAGCAGCTTTAATTATCCAGGGGCAAGCAACGAGCAGTACTTC. Translated, it gives CASSFNYPGASNEQYF.

The rearrangement links TRBV30 to TRBJ2-7; TRBD2 aligns across 7 bases. The DNA end is more similar to TRBJ2-1, so the J call may be wrong. This CDR3 contains 14 residues. Germline values: CDR1 GTSNPN, CDR2 SVGIG (reference sequence). The CDR3 protein is CARERGGSYNEQFF. CDR3 in DNA: TGTGCCAGAGAGCGGGGAGGCTCCTACAATGAGCAGTTCTTC.

The V call is TRBV20-1, the J call TRBJ2-1; the match to TRBD2 covers 8 bases. Trimming took 3 bases from V and 3 from J; bases not matched to a gene: 7. The CDR3 has 15 residues. Germline CDR1 and CDR2: DFQATT and SNEGSKA (reference sequence). The chain's CDR3 is CSASYGSGNYNEQFF. In DNA, the CDR3 is TGCAGTGCTAGTTACGGTAGCGGGAACTACAATGAGCAGTTCTTC.

The chain recombines TRBV7-2 with TRBJ2-2; TRBD1 aligns across 10 bases. V was pared by 3 bases and J by 6 bases, with 1 base of the junction left unmatched. This CDR3 has 14 amino acids. The germline V gene has CDR1 SGHTA and CDR2 FQGNSA. CDR3 sequence (DNA): TGTGCCAGCAGCTTTGACAGGGGGCCCGGGGAGCTGTTTTTT. It yields the protein CASSFDRGPGELFF.

The rearrangement links TRBV30 to TRBJ2-7, with 10 nucleotides matching TRBD2. J gave up 4 bases and V 3 bases, and 3 bases lay outside the gene matches. The CDR3 loop spans 13 amino acids. The germline V gene encodes CDR1 GTSNPN and CDR2 SVGIG (reference sequence). DNA of the CDR3: TGTGCCTGGAGCGGACTAGCGGCTTACGAGCAGTACTTC. The encoded protein is CAWSGLAAYEQYF.

This clone has only one observation. The rearrangement links TRBV3-1 (or the pseudogene TRBV3-2) to TRBJ2-3; 8 nucleotides align to TRBD1. Germline-derived CDR1 and CDR2 are LGHDT and YNNKEL (reference sequence). The CDR3 covers 17 residues. Unmatched junction bases numbered 9, after V lost 3 bases and J lost 1 base. This CDR3 reads CASSQGIQGARTDTQYF. CDR3 bases: TGTGCCAGCAGCCAGGGTATCCAGGGGGCGCGCACAGATACGCAGTATTTT.

J is TRBJ2-7 and V is TRBV6-5; 8 bases are shared with TRBD1. Germline loops: CDR1 MNHEY, CDR2 SVGAGI. After removal of 8 bases from V and 2 bases from J, the junction contained 2 bases not matched to a gene. The CDR3 spans 12 residues. The CDR3 loop is CASRDRPYEQYF. The CDR3 nucleotides are TGTGCCAGCCGGGACAGGCCCTACGAGCAGTACTTC.

This CDR3 reads CASSVQGTAEAFF. The CDR3 region has the DNA TGTGCCAGCAGCGTCCAGGGGACCGCTGAAGCTTTCTTT. The chain combines TRBV7-9 with TRBJ1-1, with a tentative D call TRBD1 (6 bases). The length of the CDR3 is 13 residues. V was cut by 5 bases and J by 6 bases, with 13 bases left in between. Per germline, CDR1 SEHNR and CDR2 FQNEAQ (reference sequence).

This chain joins TRBV15 and TRBJ2-5, with a weak D call TRBD1 (6 bases). CDR1 is LNHNV, CDR2 YYDKDF, per germline (reference sequence). The ends were cut back, 1 base at V and 2 bases at J, with 11 bases in the middle. CDR3 length equals 15 residues. The DNA of the CDR3 is TGTGCCACCAGCAGAGTTGGACAGCTTCAAGAGACCCAGTACTTC. Amino acid sequence: CATSRVGQLQETQYF.

The chain uses TRBV6-5 and TRBJ1-5; TRBD1 matches at 8 bases. Germline lookup yields CDR1 MNHEY and CDR2 SVGAGI. CDR3 length equals 15 residues. The V and J ends lost 7 bases and 4 bases, in that order; junction bases with no gene match: 9. The CDR3 is CASNQGAESNQPQHF. CDR3 coding DNA: TGTGCCAGCAATCAGGGGGCAGAATCAAATCAGCCCCAGCATTTT.

CDR3 DNA sequence: TGTGCCACCAGCAGGGTAGCGGGGGACTACAATGAGCAGTTCTTC. It is translated as CATSRVAGDYNEQFF. This sequence joins TRBV15 and TRBJ2-1; 9 bases line up with TRBD2. CDR3 length equals 15 residues. Germline assignment: CDR1 LNHNV and CDR2 YYDKDF (reference sequence). The V segment lost 3 bases and the J segment 3 bases; nucleotides outside the gene matches: 3.

This clone appeared once. The CDR3 sequence: CASSETSRDTGELFF. The CDR3 DNA reads TGTGCCAGCAGTGAAACGAGCCGGGATACCGGGGAGCTGTTTTTT. This chain joins TRBV2 and TRBJ2-2; D is possibly TRBD2 (5 bases). V gave up 2 bases and J gave up 5 bases, with 12 bases separating them. Per germline, CDR1 SNHLY and CDR2 FYNNEI. The CDR3 covers 15 residues.

The V call is TRBV29-1, the J call TRBJ1-2, with no clear D. This CDR3 region has 13 residues. Between the trimmed V and J ends, which lost 4 bases and 8 bases, there was a span of 17 bases. Germline CDR1 is SQVTM and CDR2 is ANQGSEA. The CDR3 DNA sequence: TGCAGCGTTGGACTACACAGAGAGAGGGGCTACACCTTC. Translating it yields CSVGLHRERGYTF.

This clone is a singleton in its sample. The chain recombines TRBV19 with TRBJ1-6; D call uncertain. This CDR3 is 12 amino acids long. Trimming shortened V by 6 bases and J by 11 bases, and 11 bases separated the two germline ends. Germline V gives CDR1 LNHDA, CDR2 SQIVND (reference sequence). The CDR3 DNA is TGTGCCAGTAGCCCAGTCGGGGCACCCCTCCACTTT. The encoded protein is CASSPVGAPLHF.

The CDR3 DNA sequence: TGCGCCAGCAGCCCCGGACAGTTTTTGGGCTATGGCTACACCTTC. This gives the protein CASSPGQFLGYGYTF. The chain has TRBV5-1 and TRBJ1-2, with D tentatively TRBD1 (6 bases). The CDR3 contains 15 residues. Germline CDR1 SGHRS, CDR2 YFSETQ. Deletions cut 4 bases from V and 4 bases from J, with 17 bases between.